Listed here are 21 T cell receptor beta chains from one sample, sequenced in a study of blood T cell repertoires in COVID-19. Here immunoSEQ multiplex PCR was the method, and the copy in TCRdb shows in-frame clones only, minus some. The table includes some 250,000 clones, more than 70% detected once. Specimen: peripheral blood. The source is a man aged 80 or over with acute or convalescent COVID-19.

The table lists this clone with a few counts. V usage is TRBV5-6 and J usage is TRBJ2-1, with D perhaps TRBD1 (6 bases). Trimming took 4 bases from V and 10 from J, leaving 15 bases between them. This CDR3 comprises 13 residues. Germline values: CDR1 SGHDT, CDR2 YYEEEE. CDR3: CASSAGPTGEQFF. The CDR3 nucleotides are TGTGCCAGCAGCGCGGGCCCAACAGGGGAGCAGTTCTTC.

The chain couples TRBV24-1 to TRBJ2-5; D might be TRBD1 (6 bases). The germline V gene encodes CDR1 KGHDR and CDR2 SFDVKD. The CDR3 has 13 residues. V lost 12 bases, J lost 5 bases, and 18 bases lay in between. The CDR3 loop reads CAPRQASWETQYF. The DNA of the CDR3 is TGTGCCCCTAGACAGGCCTCGTGGGAGACCCAGTACTTC.

This clone came up once. The chain employs TRBV9 and TRBJ2-2; D gene unclear. The V end was cut by 2 bases, the J end by 2 bases, with 7 bases between. The germline V gene has CDR1 SGDLS and CDR2 YYNGEE. This CDR3 is built from 14 residues. The CDR3 DNA sequence: TGTGCCAGCAGCGTCCCTCTAAACACCGGGGAGCTGTTTTTT. It translates to CASSVPLNTGELFF.

The chain is built from TRBV6-5 and TRBJ1-2, with a weak D call TRBD1 (6 bases). Germline CDR1 MNHEY, CDR2 SVGAGI. The CDR3 has 14 residues. V lost 8 bases and J lost 10, with 23 bases in between. The CDR3 sequence: CASLNARTAETYTF. CDR3 nucleotides: TGTGCCAGCCTAAACGCTCGGACAGCCGAAACCTACACCTTC.

This CDR3 reads CASSGYAELFF. In DNA, the CDR3 is TGTGCCAGCAGTGGATATGCGGAACTGTTTTTT. The chain has TRBV12-3 or TRBV12-4 and TRBJ1-4; D unresolved. This CDR3 comprises 11 residues. The V end was cut by 5 bases, the J end by 12 bases, with 10 bases between.

The chain couples TRBV6-5 to TRBJ2-5, with 8 bases that match TRBD1. CDR3 length: 15 amino acids. After removal of 2 bases from V and 6 bases from J, the junction contained 8 bases not matched to a gene. Germline V gene lookup returns CDR1 MNHEY and CDR2 SVGAGI. The CDR3 bases are TGTGCCAGCAGTTACCAAGGACAGGGTTCCAAGACCCAGTACTTC. Its protein product is CASSYQGQGSKTQYF.

J is TRBJ1-5 and V is TRBV19; weak D call: TRBD1 (5 bases). Per the germline V gene, CDR1 is LNHDA and CDR2 is SQIVND (reference sequence). CDR3 size: 15 residues. V gave up 3 bases and J gave up 2 bases, with 11 bases separating them. This chain's CDR3 is CASSIGGGGNQPQHF. The CDR3 DNA reads as TGTGCCAGTAGTATTGGGGGGGGTGGCAATCAGCCCCAGCATTTT.

A single count supports this clone. This sequence joins TRBV5-1 and TRBJ1-2, with D possibly matching TRBD1 (6 bases). This CDR3 is built from 15 residues. The V gene's germline CDR1 is SGHRS and CDR2 YFSETQ. V lost 0 bases, J lost 4 bases, and 13 bases lay in between. The CDR3 reads CASSLVQGPSYGYTF. The CDR3 nucleotides are TGCGCCAGCAGCTTGGTGCAGGGGCCGAGCTATGGCTACACCTTC.

V is TRBV28 and J is TRBJ2-7; D ambiguous. The CDR3 sequence is 13 residues long. The V and J ends lost 7 bases and 4 bases respectively, with 14 bases between them. CDR1 MDHEN and CDR2 SYDVKM come from the germline V gene. The DNA of the CDR3 is TGTGCCAGCACCAAACCAAACAAGTACGAGCAGTACTTC. It is translated as CASTKPNKYEQYF.

The chain recombines TRBV10-3 with TRBJ2-6, with a weak D call TRBD1 (5 bases). Germline loops: CDR1 ENHRY, CDR2 SYGVKD. The CDR3 spans 14 residues. V was cut by 5 bases and J by 4 bases, with 9 bases left in between. Written as DNA, the CDR3 is TGTGCCATCAGTTCAGGGTCCGGGGCCAACGTCCTGACTTTC. It is translated as CAISSGSGANVLTF.

This clone was seen only once. This chain links TRBV14 with TRBJ1-1, with 7 bases fitting TRBD1. V gave up 4 bases and J gave up 7 bases; unmatched junction bases: 12. Germline CDR1 and CDR2: SGHDN and FVKESK. This CDR3 is built from 15 residues. CDR3 bases: TGTGCCAGCAGCCTACGGAATTCAGACAGGGTTGAAGCTTTCTTT. It translates to CASSLRNSDRVEAFF.

This sequence joins TRBV3-1 (or the pseudogene TRBV3-2) and TRBJ1-6; weak D call: TRBD1 (5 bases). This CDR3 is 14 amino acids long. The germline V gene has CDR1 LGHDT and CDR2 YNNKEL (reference sequence). V was pared by 1 base and J by 9 bases, with 10 bases between. Here the CDR3 reads CASSQVGRVSPLHF. The CDR3 DNA sequence: TGTGCCAGCAGCCAAGTTGGCAGGGTTTCACCCCTCCACTTT.

This chain connects TRBV18 to TRBJ2-1, with D possibly TRBD2 on 6 matching bases. This CDR3 has 16 amino acids. Germline CDR1 is KGHSH and CDR2 is LQKENI. Trimming removed 4 bases at V and 6 bases at J, with 19 bases between. The CDR3 DNA reads TGTGCCAGCTCACTAAAGACCGGGAGCCGCGTCAATGAGCAGTTCTTC. This codes for CASSLKTGSRVNEQFF.

The V and J genes are TRBV5-1 and TRBJ1-2; 7 nucleotides line up with TRBD1. V was pared by 4 bases and J by 8 bases, with 11 bases of the junction left unmatched. The germline CDR1 and CDR2 sequences are SGHRS and YFSETQ. The CDR3 has 14 residues. This chain's CDR3 is CASSTGQFKGGYTF. In DNA form, the CDR3 reads TGCGCCAGCAGCACGGGACAGTTCAAGGGGGGCTACACCTTC.

The chain employs TRBV20-1 and TRBJ2-5; D is possibly TRBD2 (5 bases). The V and J ends lost 3 bases and 2 bases respectively, with 19 bases between them. This CDR3 spans 16 amino acids. Germline values: CDR1 DFQATT, CDR2 SNEGSKA (reference sequence). The CDR3 loop is CSASRAPPPGQETQYF. In DNA, the CDR3 is TGCAGTGCTAGTCGAGCCCCTCCACCGGGACAAGAGACCCAGTACTTC.

This chain uses TRBV7-6 with TRBJ1-3; 8 nucleotides align to TRBD1. Germline assignment: CDR1 SGHVS and CDR2 FNYEAQ. The CDR3 loop spans 15 amino acids. Trimming removed 5 bases from V and 0 bases from J; junction bases left unmatched: 3. The chain's CDR3 is CASSIGTGSGNTIYF. The DNA of the CDR3 is TGTGCCAGCAGCATCGGGACAGGCTCTGGAAACACCATATATTTT.

The J gene is TRBJ2-7, the V gene TRBV19, with 7 bases identical to TRBD2. The ends lost 9 bases at V and 3 bases at J; junction bases unmatched: 17. Germline V gene sequence: CDR1 LNHDA, CDR2 SQIVND (reference sequence). The CDR3 is 16 residues long. The CDR3 loop is CASRLVRGMGSYEQYF. Written as DNA, the CDR3 is TGTGCCAGCAGGCTCGTGCGGGGGATGGGTAGCTACGAGCAGTACTTC.

V usage is TRBV5-1 and J usage is TRBJ2-1; D call uncertain. Germline loops: CDR1 SGHRS, CDR2 YFSETQ. CDR3 size: 12 residues. The germline V and J ends were trimmed by 0 bases and 8 bases, with 6 bases remaining between them. CDR3 DNA: TGCGCCAGCAGCTTGGATCGTTATGAGCAGTTCTTC. The encoded protein is CASSLDRYEQFF.

The rearrangement uses TRBV2 and TRBJ1-1, with 8 positions matching TRBD1. From germline, CDR1 is SNHLY and CDR2 FYNNEI. The CDR3 has 16 residues. J gave up 4 bases and V 5 bases, and 12 bases lay outside the gene matches. This CDR3 is CASSKESRGRVTEAFF. The CDR3 DNA follows: TGTGCCAGCAGTAAAGAGAGCAGGGGGCGGGTCACTGAAGCTTTCTTT. Complete variable domain (other parts from reference TRBV2 and TRBJ1-1): EPEVTQTPSHQVTQMGQEVILRCVPISNHLYFYWYRQILGQKVEFLVSFYNNEISEKSEIFDDQFSVERPDGSNFTLKIRSTKLEDSAMYFCASSKESRGRVTEAFFGQGTRLTVV.

The J gene is TRBJ2-7, the V gene TRBV28; the D gene is possibly TRBD1 (6 bases). The germline V gene has CDR1 MDHEN and CDR2 SYDVKM. The CDR3 has 14 amino acids. V was trimmed by 6 bases and J by 2 bases, leaving 14 bases between them. CDR3 sequence reads: CASSPGDGAYEQYF. In DNA form, the CDR3 reads TGTGCCAGCAGCCCAGGGGACGGCGCCTACGAGCAGTACTTC.

CDR3 residues: CAISEPGLNYGYTF. In DNA, the CDR3 is TGTGCCATCAGTGAGCCGGGACTTAACTATGGCTACACCTTC. The V gene is TRBV10-3, the J gene TRBJ1-2, with D maybe TRBD1 (5 bases). Per the germline V gene, CDR1 is ENHRY and CDR2 is SYGVKD. This CDR3 spans 14 amino acids. Between the trimmed V and J ends, which lost 2 bases and 1 base, there was a span of 8 bases.